One sample yielded the 20 T cell receptor beta chains listed below, sequenced in a study of blood T cell repertoires in COVID-19. Sequencing was performed with immunoSEQ multiplex PCR; in TCRdb, only in-frame clones are kept and a portion is missing. Seen here are under 200,000 clones, more than 75% observed once, and the top ten hold over 2%. Sequencing was carried out using peripheral blood. The receptors shown here come from a man aged 50-60 years who had recovered from COVID-19.

V gene TRBV19 combines with J gene TRBJ1-4; the match to TRBD1 covers 7 bases. Trimming at V came to 6 bases and at J to 3 bases, leaving 4 bases not matched to a gene. Per germline, CDR1 LNHDA and CDR2 SQIVND (reference sequence). The CDR3 loop spans 14 amino acids. DNA for the CDR3: TGTGCCAGTAGCCCGGGACAGCCTAATGAAAAACTGTTTTTT. Translation: CASSPGQPNEKLFF.

CDR3 nucleotide sequence: TGTGCCAGCAGCCATACCGAACCGGGACAGGGGTACCGTGGCTACACCTTC. Protein product: CASSHTEPGQGYRGYTF. The gene calls are TRBV4-2 and TRBJ1-2; 10 bases match TRBD1. This CDR3 comprises 17 residues. Germline CDR1 and CDR2: LGHNA and YNFKEQ. The V segment lost 3 bases and the J segment 7 bases; nucleotides outside the gene matches: 14.

The chain combines TRBV4-1 with TRBJ2-3, with 8 positions matching TRBD2. CDR3 length: 16 amino acids. The V and J ends lost 8 bases and 1 base, in that order; junction bases with no gene match: 11. Germline-derived CDR1 and CDR2 are MGHRA and YSYEKL. The CDR3 DNA reads TGCGCCAGCGCGGCGTCTAGCGGGTACCGCACAGATACGCAGTATTTT. It encodes CASAASSGYRTDTQYF.

This clone was observed once. The V call is TRBV28, the J call TRBJ2-7, with 9 bases lining up with TRBD1. After removal of 6 bases from V and 4 bases from J, the junction contained 13 bases not matched to a gene. The CDR3 runs 16 residues. Per germline, CDR1 MDHEN and CDR2 SYDVKM. The CDR3 here is CASRDVTGGLKYEQYF. CDR3 nucleotide sequence: TGTGCCAGCAGGGATGTAACAGGGGGCTTGAAGTACGAGCAGTACTTC.

The gene calls are TRBV6-1 and TRBJ1-6; 7 nucleotides match TRBD1. This CDR3 is 18 amino acids long. Germline V gives CDR1 MNHNS, CDR2 SASEGT. V trimming: 2 bases; J trimming: 1 base; junction bases outside the gene matches: 8. The CDR3, as DNA: TGTGCCAGCAGTGAAAGTTGGACCAGGGGGTCCTATAATTCACCCCTCCACTTT. Its protein product is CASSESWTRGSYNSPLHF.

The V and J genes are TRBV3-1 (or the pseudogene TRBV3-2) and TRBJ1-2, with D perhaps matching TRBD1 (5 bases). V lost 4 bases and J 9 bases, leaving 9 bases between the germline ends. This CDR3 has 11 amino acids. In germline, CDR1 is LGHDT, CDR2 YNNKEL (reference sequence). The CDR3 nucleotides are TGTGCCAGCAGCCCCAGGGACTGCTACACCTTC. Its translation is CASSPRDCYTF.

The V and J genes are TRBV27 and TRBJ2-5; a weak D match, TRBD2 (6 bases). Germline CDR1 is MNHEY and CDR2 is SMNVEV (reference sequence). CDR3 size: 12 residues. V was pared by 5 bases and J by 9 bases, with 13 bases between. The CDR3 coding sequence is TGTGCCAGCAGTACGGCGGGAATGGCCCAGTACTTC. It codes for CASSTAGMAQYF.

The V and J genes are TRBV18 and TRBJ2-1, with 8 bases that match TRBD2. Germline V gives CDR1 KGHSH, CDR2 LQKENI. CDR3 size: 15 residues. V lost 4 bases and J lost 0; bases outside the gene matches: 2. The CDR3 DNA is TGTGCCAGCTCACAGCGGGAGCTCTCCTACAATGAGCAGTTCTTC. This sequence encodes CASSQRELSYNEQFF.

This sequence joins TRBV27 and TRBJ2-7, with 15 positions matching TRBD2. Germline CDR1 MNHEY, CDR2 SMNVEV (reference sequence). This CDR3 is built from 14 residues. Germline trimming cut 6 bases from V and 7 bases from J; bases unmatched to any gene: 4. Here the CDR3 reads CASSTGTSGGEQYF. CDR3 nucleotides: TGTGCCAGCAGCACCGGGACTAGCGGGGGGGAGCAGTACTTC.

V usage is TRBV6-6 and J usage is TRBJ1-1, with unresolved D. This CDR3 comprises 14 residues. Trimming left V 2 bases short and J 8 bases short, with 15 bases between. Germline loops: CDR1 MNHNY, CDR2 SVGAGI (reference sequence). CDR3 in DNA: TGTGCCAGCAGTTACGCTATCCTCACCCCCGAAGCTTTCTTT. This translates into CASSYAILTPEAFF.

The CDR3 here is CASSSGQGPYEQYF. The CDR3 DNA follows: TGTGCCAGCAGTTCGGGACAGGGGCCCTACGAGCAGTACTTC. The chain employs TRBV27 and TRBJ2-7; TRBD1 matches 10 bases. V was pared by 4 bases and J by 2 bases, with 2 bases of the junction left unmatched. Germline CDR1 is MNHEY and CDR2 is SMNVEV (reference sequence). The CDR3 is 14 amino acids.

This clone was seen a handful of times. V usage is TRBV3-1 (or the pseudogene TRBV3-2) and J usage is TRBJ1-3; the D is unclear. This CDR3 is built from 12 residues. Germline V CDR1 and CDR2: LGHDT, YNNKEL (reference sequence). With 4 bases removed from V and 7 bases from J, the gap between germline ends came to 8 bases. The CDR3 nucleotides read TGTGCCAGCAGCCCCACGAGTAACACCATATATTTT. It specifies CASSPTSNTIYF.

The CDR3 DNA sequence: TGTGCCAGCAGTGCTACCGGGACAGGGGGAGGCTACACCTTC. Protein product: CASSATGTGGGYTF. The rearrangement links TRBV6-4 to TRBJ1-2; 11 bases align to TRBD1. Germline-derived CDR1 and CDR2 are MRHNA and SNTAGT. This CDR3 has 14 residues. Trimming took 4 bases from V and 8 from J; bases not matched to a gene: 6.

The gene calls are TRBV7-2 and TRBJ2-1, with TRBD2 matching 11 bases. The germline CDR1 and CDR2 sequences are SGHTA and FQGNSA. The CDR3 sequence is 16 residues long. V lost 1 base to trimming and J lost 7 bases; unmatched junction nucleotides: 6. The CDR3 nucleotides read TGTGCCAGCAGCTTAGGGGTAGCGGGGGGGAGAAATGAGCAGTTCTTC. Amino acids: CASSLGVAGGRNEQFF.

A single count supports this clone. The chain couples TRBV6-5 to TRBJ1-1; possibly TRBD1 for D (5 bases). Germline lookup yields CDR1 MNHEY and CDR2 SVGAGI. Deletions cut 5 bases from V and 4 bases from J, with 11 bases between. The CDR3 extends over 13 amino acids. DNA for the CDR3: TGTGCCAGCAGTCCCCAGGGTATCACTGAAGCTTTCTTT. Protein sequence: CASSPQGITEAFF.

The chain has TRBV5-6 and TRBJ1-1; a possible D gene is TRBD1 (6 bases). Germline values: CDR1 SGHDT, CDR2 YYEEEE. The CDR3 consists of 15 residues. The ends were cut back, 3 bases at V and 1 base at J, with 13 bases in the middle. The CDR3 DNA is TGTGCCAGCAGCTCCTCGCCGGACAGGAACACTGAAGCTTTCTTT. Amino acids: CASSSSPDRNTEAFF. The full variable domain, completed using reference TRBV5-6 and TRBJ1-1, is DAGVTQSPTHLIKTRGQQVTLRCSPKSGHDTVSWYQQALGQGPQFIFQYYEEEERQRGNFPDRFSGHQFPNYSSELNVNALLLGDSALYLCASSSSPDRNTEAFFGQGTRLTVV.

This sequence joins TRBV30 and TRBJ1-2; D is unresolved. V was pared by 6 bases and J by 0 bases, with 17 bases between. Germline CDR1 is GTSNPN and CDR2 is SVGIG (reference sequence). The CDR3 runs to 15 residues. In DNA form, the CDR3 reads TGTGCCTGCCAAGACCCCGGGATAGCTAACTATGGCTACACCTTC. The encoded protein is CACQDPGIANYGYTF.

The gene calls are TRBV5-1 and TRBJ2-3; 10 bases agree with TRBD2. The germline gives CDR1 SGHRS, CDR2 YFSETQ. The CDR3 consists of 15 residues. Trimming took 4 bases from V and 6 from J; bases not matched to a gene: 8. CDR3 DNA: TGCGCCAGCAGCCAGAGCGGGGGGGCAGAGGATACGCAGTATTTT. Amino acid sequence: CASSQSGGAEDTQYF.

The chain recombines TRBV28 with TRBJ2-1, with TRBD1 identical over 8 bases. V dropped 6 bases and J dropped 4; count of bases not matched to a gene: 8. This CDR3 region has 15 residues. Germline V gene data show CDR1 as MDHEN and CDR2 as SYDVKM. CDR3 in amino acids: CASRSGGLQYNEQFF. CDR3 coding DNA: TGTGCCAGCAGGTCAGGGGGCCTACAATACAATGAGCAGTTCTTC.

Here the CDR3 reads CASSEAASGVGELFF. The CDR3 DNA reads TGTGCCAGCAGTGAAGCCGCCAGCGGGGTAGGGGAGCTGTTTTTT. The chain combines TRBV6-1 with TRBJ2-2; 7 positions match TRBD2. Germline V gives CDR1 MNHNS, CDR2 SASEGT. The CDR3 totals 15 residues. Losses at the gene ends were 0 bases for V and 8 bases for J; bases not matched to a gene: 6.